The subject of this entry is one TCR beta chain. This clonotype was picked up many times. Its antigen is currently not known. No base qualities exist here, and no much larger clone lies one base off it. Library creation used 5' RACE. These reads were obtained on a NextSeq 500. To allow correction of PCR and sequencing errors, the TCR library protocol tagged every TCR cDNA molecule with a unique molecular identifier. In the paper's pipeline: Decombinator tools were used for TCR identification, UMI-based error correction and CDR3 extraction. Expanded TCRs were defined as those above a frequency of 2 per 1,000, corresponding to the top 1% of the tumor frequency distribution. Renyi diversity was calculated using the R vegan package after each repertoire was subsampled 100 times to 5,000 TCRs. CDR3 similarity networks were constructed using string-kernel similarity of amino acid triplets, with links drawn between CDR3s whose pairwise similarity was above 0.82. The raw public reads went through TCRdb reprocessing: fastp at Q25, MiXCR clone calling, in-frame beta chains kept. Identical CDR3 protein sequences are pooled into one entry, listed with their most common genes and DNA. In this record, the V and J calls reflect TCRdb's handling and not the investigators' own analysis. The sample data list 110,000 or so distinct CDR3 sequences, and less than 14% of these were observed just once. The top ten constitute 20% to 25% of the sample.

The time point label on this specimen signifies: blood at routine non-recurrence follow-up after resection. TCR sequencing used whole RNA extracted from tumor and nontumor lung tissue, or from cryopreserved PBMC samples, without cell sorting. A patient was chosen for TCR sequencing only when enough RNA was available from at least two tumor regions. This sample was taken from a study of spatial heterogeneity in lung cancer (dated by TCRdb to the late 2010s). Some background on the complete study: The donors were more than 60 patients from the lung TRACERx cohort who had early-stage, untreated non-small cell lung cancer. The study linked features of the TCR repertoire to counts of nonsynonymous mutations, which were determined by whole-exome sequencing of tumor tissue. Beta-chain transcripts were consistently detected in greater numbers than alpha-chain transcripts, which likely reflects a higher abundance of beta-chain transcripts. In non-small cell lung cancer, the study quantitatively compared TCR alpha and beta repertoires across several tumor regions, matched nontumor lung, and blood. Both alpha and beta chains were TCR-sequenced in samples taken at surgery, namely 220 tumor regions, fewer than 85 matched nontumor lung samples and 50 to 60 PBMC samples. In the raw uncorrected reads, each unique combination of TCR and UMI appeared on average more than ten times. Follow-up PBMC samples were sequenced whenever available, with a median time to follow-up of approximately two years after resection.

Study-wide findings and limitations: Ubiquitous expanded tumor TCRs showed up in blood more often at tumor resection than at routine follow-up. Confirming at a functional level the hypothesis that regional TCRs recognize regional mutations was considered to require additional single-cell paired TCR alpha and beta sequencing. Only 13 to 15 patients were included in the comparisons of baseline and follow-up blood repertoires.

This TCR was recovered from a female donor with early-stage non-small cell lung cancer. Sample: PBMCs, taken at follow-up.

DNA sequence: TGTGCCAGCAGTCCCCTAGCGGGAGTGTGGAATGAGCAGTTCTTC. The resulting protein is CASSPLAGVWNEQFF. The chain is made from TRBV6-5 and TRBJ2-1, with 10 bases in between that match TRBD2. V and J are trimmed by 5 bases and 7 bases, and the gene matches miss 8 bases of the junction. CDR1 and CDR2 were assigned from the germline V gene as MNHEY and SVGAGI. The CDR3 starts with the cysteine, ends with the phenylalanine, and has 15 residues. Only the CDR3 portion is preserved as DNA: 45 bases, with reading frame beginning at the first base.